One and the same sample provided the 18 T cell receptor beta chains below, sequenced in a study of sequential checkpoint blockade in melanoma. Only in-frame clones appear in the TCRdb table, and some are missing; sequencing was by immunoSEQ multiplex PCR. The sample carries 13,000 or so clones, 61% recorded once. Indicated treatment: randomized to nivolumab then ipilimumab (arm A) or the reverse (arm B). Source: CD8+ T cells sorted from blood (inferred from file names), taken from a patient given nivolumab and ipilimumab in sequence. These receptors were taken from a human donor with melanoma.

This sequence joins TRBV4-3 and TRBJ2-1; 7 bases are shared with TRBD1. Germline V gene data show CDR1 as LGHNA and CDR2 as YSLEER. The junction had 12 bases not matched to a gene; V was cut back by 0 bases and J by 4 bases. The CDR3 has 18 amino acids. The CDR3 bases are TGCGCCAGCAGCCAAGATGAAACCCAGGACAGGTTGTACAATGAGCAGTTCTTC. Translation gives CASSQDETQDRLYNEQFF.

V usage is TRBV19 and J usage is TRBJ2-7, with D maybe TRBD1 (5 bases). V lost 0 bases, J lost 6 bases, and 9 bases lay in between. The CDR3 runs 13 residues. CDR1 and CDR2 from the germline V gene are LNHDA and SQIVND (reference sequence). The CDR3 DNA sequence: TGTGCCAGTAGTATAGATCCAGGGCTCGAGCAGTACTTC. Amino acid sequence: CASSIDPGLEQYF.

This chain uses TRBV13 with TRBJ2-3, with 9 bases identical to TRBD2. Germline-derived CDR1 and CDR2 are PRHDT and FYEKMQ (reference sequence). This CDR3 spans 15 amino acids. V was clipped by 2 bases and J by 4 bases; unmatched bases: 4. The CDR3 DNA reads as TGTGCCAGCAGCTTACGTCGACTAGCGGCAGATACGCAGTATTTT. Amino acids: CASSLRRLAADTQYF.

This clone was seen a handful of times. CDR3 nucleotides: TGTGCCAGCAGCCACAGGACAGGACCCGGGGAGCTGTTTTTT. Translating gives CASSHRTGPGELFF. The gene calls are TRBV6-5 and TRBJ2-2, with 7 positions matching TRBD1. The germline CDR1 and CDR2 sequences are MNHEY and SVGAGI. The CDR3 runs to 14 residues. The J segment lost 6 bases and the V segment lost 6 bases, leaving 7 bases of the junction unmatched.

This clone was observed a handful of times. This chain uses TRBV19 with TRBJ2-1, with 8 bases identical to TRBD1. The germline CDR1 and CDR2 sequences are LNHDA and SQIVND (reference sequence). This CDR3 has 16 residues. V lost 2 bases and J lost 5; bases outside the gene matches: 8. The CDR3 DNA reads TGTGCCAGTAGTATAAGAGGACAGGGTCAAGACAATGAGCAGTTCTTC. Translation gives CASSIRGQGQDNEQFF.

This rearrangement joins TRBV29-1 to TRBJ2-7; D is unresolved. Germline values: CDR1 SQVTM, CDR2 ANQGSEA. Trimming pared 4 bases from V and 10 bases from J, leaving 14 bases between. The CDR3 runs to 11 residues. This CDR3 is CSVGAPEEQYF. Here the CDR3 DNA reads TGCAGCGTTGGGGCCCCGGAAGAACAGTACTTC.

This clone is deemed medium-sized (0.01 to 0.1%). The chain combines TRBV6-4 with TRBJ1-5; D not certain. The CDR3 covers 12 residues. The V gene lost 8 bases and the J gene lost 4 bases, with 9 bases spanning the gap. Germline V gives CDR1 MRHNA, CDR2 SNTAGT. The CDR3 loop reads CASRSTNQPQHF. CDR3 coding DNA: TGTGCCAGCCGGAGCACAAATCAGCCCCAGCATTTT.

This CDR3 reads CASAQGEQYF. The CDR3 DNA reads as TGTGCCAGCGCCCAGGGCGAGCAGTACTTC. The chain employs TRBV25-1 and TRBJ2-7, with TRBD1 as a possible D gene (5 bases). The germline gives CDR1 MGHDK, CDR2 SYGVNS. The CDR3 contains 10 residues. Trimming left V 8 bases short and J 6 bases short, with 8 bases between.

The chain uses TRBV5-8 and TRBJ2-1, with a weak D call TRBD2 (6 bases). V gave up 3 bases and J gave up 8 bases, with 6 bases separating them. Germline-derived CDR1 and CDR2 are SGHTS and YDEGEE. The CDR3 sequence is 11 residues long. The CDR3: CASSWGDEQFF. The CDR3 DNA is TGTGCCAGCAGCTGGGGGGATGAGCAGTTCTTC.

The chain couples TRBV5-4 to TRBJ2-3, with no clear D. The length of the CDR3 is 15 residues. From germline, CDR1 is SGHNT and CDR2 YYREEE (reference sequence). V was trimmed by 2 bases and J by 2 bases, leaving 12 bases between them. CDR3 nucleotide sequence: TGTGCCAGCAGCTTATCTCTAACCCCCACAGATACGCAGTATTTT. Translation gives CASSLSLTPTDTQYF.

This chain links TRBV4-3 with TRBJ2-3; a weak D match, TRBD1 (5 bases). The CDR3 extends over 14 amino acids. V lost 0 bases, J lost 5 bases, and 9 bases lay in between. The germline CDR1 and CDR2 sequences are LGHNA and YSLEER. CDR3 residues: CASSQDVTVDTQYF. Written as DNA, the CDR3 is TGCGCCAGCAGCCAAGATGTGACAGTAGATACGCAGTATTTT.

The chain couples TRBV4-2 to TRBJ2-1; 14 bases agree with TRBD2. The V segment lost 6 bases and the J segment 10 bases; nucleotides outside the gene matches: 5. CDR1 is LGHNA, CDR2 YNFKEQ, per germline. The CDR3 sequence is 14 residues long. CDR3 sequence reads: CASRGLAGGGEQFF. The DNA of the CDR3 is TGTGCCAGCAGAGGACTAGCGGGAGGTGGGGAGCAGTTCTTC.

This clone is large. The chain employs TRBV6-5 and TRBJ2-7; D might be TRBD2 (6 bases). CDR1 and CDR2 (germline): MNHEY, SVGAGI. Trimming took off 0 bases at V and 9 bases at J, with 15 bases between the two ends. The CDR3 loop spans 14 amino acids. The CDR3 coding sequence is TGTGCCAGCAGTTACTCTGGGACTCTCTCGGGGCAGTACTTC. Translated: CASSYSGTLSGQYF.

The genes are TRBV29-1 and TRBJ2-5, with D perhaps matching TRBD2 (6 bases). The CDR3 length is 15 residues. Germline V lookup: CDR1 SQVTM, CDR2 ANQGSEA. The V and J ends lost 3 bases and 11 bases respectively, with 25 bases between them. The DNA for the CDR3 is TGCAGCGTTGATGAACCCGGGACTTTAGGGAGAGAGCAGTACTTC. Residues: CSVDEPGTLGREQYF.

The rearrangement links TRBV7-2 to TRBJ2-7; 10 bases fit TRBD1. This CDR3 region has 15 residues. Germline V gene lookup returns CDR1 SGHTA and CDR2 FQGNSA. Losses at the gene ends were 5 bases for V and 5 bases for J; bases not matched to a gene: 9. The CDR3 reads CASSPGTGVFNEQYF. CDR3 in DNA: TGTGCCAGCAGCCCCGGGACAGGGGTTTTCAACGAGCAGTACTTC.

The chain combines TRBV6-4 with TRBJ2-5; 8 bases are a match to TRBD1. The J call may be wrong; the DNA end is better matched by TRBJ2-7. Germline CDR1 and CDR2: MRHNA and SNTAGT. CDR3 length: 15 amino acids. The CDR3 loop is CASSDPDRAGHEQYF. The CDR3 nucleotides read TGTGCCAGCAGTGACCCGGACAGGGCAGGCCACGAGCAGTACTTC.

The rearrangement uses TRBV27 and TRBJ2-1; the D gene is possibly TRBD1 (5 bases). The V end was cut by 8 bases, the J end by 7 bases, with 18 bases between. Germline V lookup: CDR1 MNHEY, CDR2 SMNVEV (reference sequence). This CDR3 has 14 amino acids. As DNA, the CDR3 is TGTGCCAGCGGATTAAGGGCAGGGAATAATGAGCAGTTCTTC. It translates to CASGLRAGNNEQFF.

The CDR3 sequence: CASSFTSGGAGTGELFF. The CDR3 DNA reads as TGTGCCAGCAGCTTCACTAGCGGGGGGGCGGGCACCGGGGAGCTGTTTTTT. The V gene is TRBV9, the J gene TRBJ2-2; 13 bases are shared with TRBD2. V gave up 4 bases and J gave up 4 bases; unmatched junction bases: 7. The germline V gene has CDR1 SGDLS and CDR2 YYNGEE. The CDR3 loop spans 17 amino acids. Together with reference TRBV9 and TRBJ2-2, the CDR3 gives the full variable domain: DSGVTQTPKHLITATGQRVTLRCSPRSGDLSVYWYQQSLDQGLQFLIQYYNGEERAKGNILERFSAQQFPDLHSELNLSSLELGDSALYFCASSFTSGGAGTGELFFGEGSRLTVL.